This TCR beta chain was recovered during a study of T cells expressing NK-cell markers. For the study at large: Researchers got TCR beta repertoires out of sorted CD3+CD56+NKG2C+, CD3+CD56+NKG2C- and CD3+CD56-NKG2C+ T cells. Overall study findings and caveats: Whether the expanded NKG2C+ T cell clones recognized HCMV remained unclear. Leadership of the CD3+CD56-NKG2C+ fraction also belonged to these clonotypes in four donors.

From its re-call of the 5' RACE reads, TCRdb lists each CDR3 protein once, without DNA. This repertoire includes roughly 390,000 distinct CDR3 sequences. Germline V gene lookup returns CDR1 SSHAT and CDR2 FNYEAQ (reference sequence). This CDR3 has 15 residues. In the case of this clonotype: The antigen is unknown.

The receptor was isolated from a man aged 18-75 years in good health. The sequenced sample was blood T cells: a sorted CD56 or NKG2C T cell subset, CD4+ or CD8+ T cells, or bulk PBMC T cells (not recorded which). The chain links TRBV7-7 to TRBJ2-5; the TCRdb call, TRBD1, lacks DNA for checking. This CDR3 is CASSFGGTPQETQYF.